The rows below give T cell receptor beta chains drawn from one sample of a study of blood T cell repertoires in COVID-19. This table comes from immunoSEQ multiplex PCR, and its TCRdb copy is limited to in-frame clones, with some not included. Among 140,000 to 150,000 clones listed, almost 90% were seen once. Sequencing used peripheral blood. The origin of the receptors is a human donor in a cohort sampled during active COVID-19. The CDR3 runs from the conserved cysteine through the conserved F or W. Fields, in order: D gene, clone size, J gene, V gene, CDR3 DNA, CDR3 protein. The D gene is left open where the match is weak. Rows give clone size only sometimes, using once, few, many, or a class for an expanded clone.

d_gene: .
abundance: .
j_gene: TRBJ1-2
v_gene: TRBV19
CDR3nt: TGTGCCAGTAGTGCCGACAGACACTATGGCTACACCTTC
CDR3aa: CASSADRHYGYTF

d_gene: .
abundance: once
j_gene: TRBJ2-7
v_gene: TRBV7-6
CDR3nt: TGTGCCAGCAGCCTCCGGGATGGAGGTTCCTACGAGCAGTACTTC
CDR3aa: CASSLRDGGSYEQYF

d_gene: .
abundance: .
j_gene: TRBJ2-7
v_gene: TRBV18
CDR3nt: TGTGCCAGCTCCCAAGGAGAAAGAACCTACGAGCAGTACTTC
CDR3aa: CASSQGERTYEQYF

d_gene: TRBD2
abundance: .
j_gene: TRBJ2-5
v_gene: TRBV2
CDR3nt: TGTGCCAGCAGTCTTACTACCCGGACTAGCGGGACCCAGTACTTC
CDR3aa: CASSLTTRTSGTQYF

d_gene: TRBD1
abundance: .
j_gene: TRBJ1-2
v_gene: TRBV27
CDR3nt: TGTGCCAGCAGTTTAAAGGGGGCGGACTATGGCTACACCTTC
CDR3aa: CASSLKGADYGYTF

d_gene: TRBD2
abundance: .
j_gene: TRBJ2-5
v_gene: TRBV6-2/TRBV6-3
CDR3nt: TGTGCCAGCAGCCCGGGACTAGCGGGGGCGCTTCAAGAGACCCAGTACTTC
CDR3aa: CASSPGLAGALQETQYF

d_gene: .
abundance: .
j_gene: TRBJ1-1
v_gene: TRBV6-5
CDR3nt: TGTGCCAGCAGTCCCCGCAGGGGCACTGAAGCTTTCTTT
CDR3aa: CASSPRRGTEAFF

d_gene: .
abundance: .
j_gene: TRBJ1-1
v_gene: TRBV28
CDR3nt: TGTGCCAGCAGTCCCACAGGAGTGCAAGCTTTCTTT
CDR3aa: CASSPTGVQAFF

d_gene: .
abundance: .
j_gene: TRBJ1-5
v_gene: TRBV19
CDR3nt: TGTGCCAGTAGTAGGGAGGGGGTCGGCAGGAATCAGCCCCAGCATTTT
CDR3aa: CASSREGVGRNQPQHF

d_gene: .
abundance: .
j_gene: TRBJ1-3
v_gene: TRBV7-8
CDR3nt: TGTGCCAGCAGCCCGGGCCGGGATTCTGGAAACACCATATATTTT
CDR3aa: CASSPGRDSGNTIYF

d_gene: .
abundance: .
j_gene: TRBJ2-7
v_gene: TRBV21-1
CDR3nt: TGTGCCAGCAGCAAAGCTGGACAGGGGGCCCACGAGCAGTACTTC
CDR3aa: CASSKAGQGAHEQYF

d_gene: .
abundance: .
j_gene: TRBJ2-7
v_gene: TRBV21-1
CDR3nt: TGTGCCAGCAGCAGCGAGCGGGCCCATGACGAGCAGTACTTC
CDR3aa: CASSSERAHDEQYF

d_gene: .
abundance: .
j_gene: TRBJ1-1
v_gene: TRBV5-3
CDR3nt: TGTGCCAGAAGCTCCGCCTGGAGGGACTCTGAAGCTTTCTTT
CDR3aa: CARSSAWRDSEAFF

d_gene: .
abundance: .
j_gene: TRBJ2-5
v_gene: TRBV11-1
CDR3nt: TGTGCCAGCAGCTTATCGAGAGAGACCCAGTACTTC
CDR3aa: CASSLSRETQYF